Shown below are 26 T cell receptor beta chains from a single sample sequenced in a study of PD-1 blockade in classical Hodgkin lymphoma. The table came from immunoSEQ multiplex PCR; TCRdb's copy has only in-frame clones and leaves some out. This table holds more than 90,000 clones, roughly four fifths found once. Brentuximab vedotin exposure varied, and every patient relapsed after autologous stem cell transplantation. Sequenced material: peripheral blood mononuclear cells (PBMCs), taken before the second cycle of nivolumab. The source of these receptors is a human donor with classical Hodgkin lymphoma.

V usage is TRBV10-2 and J usage is TRBJ1-1; TRBD1 might be the D (5 bases). The V and J ends lost 8 bases and 11 bases respectively, with 15 bases between them. The CDR3 length is 11 residues. Looked up from germline, CDR1 is WSHSY and CDR2 is SAAADI. This CDR3 reads CASGVGPEAFF. The CDR3 region has the DNA TGCGCCAGCGGGGTGGGACCGGAGGCTTTCTTT.

The chain carries TRBV27 and TRBJ1-2; tentative D call: TRBD1 (6 bases). This CDR3 contains 14 residues. Germline V gives CDR1 MNHEY, CDR2 SMNVEV (reference sequence). V was trimmed by 4 bases and J by 2 bases, leaving 11 bases between them. CDR3 region: CASSSVQGNYGYTF. The CDR3 DNA is TGTGCCAGCAGTTCCGTACAGGGAAACTATGGCTACACCTTC.

This clone was counted a few times. This chain links TRBV7-9 with TRBJ2-2; D may be TRBD2 (5 bases). V was clipped by 2 bases and J by 0 bases, with 10 bases between them. The CDR3 sequence is 16 residues long. Germline values: CDR1 SEHNR, CDR2 FQNEAQ (reference sequence). CDR3 sequence: CASSLIVGTNTGELFF. The CDR3 coding sequence is TGTGCCAGCAGCTTAATTGTCGGGACGAACACCGGGGAGCTGTTTTTT. The complete variable domain, with remaining parts taken from reference TRBV7-9 and TRBJ2-2, reads DTGVSQNPRHKITKRGQNVTFRCDPISEHNRLYWYRQTLGQGPEFLTYFQNEAQLEKSRLLSDRFSAERPKGSFSTLEIQRTEQGDSAMYLCASSLIVGTNTGELFFGEGSRLTVL.

The count of this clone is one. This chain connects TRBV10-3 to TRBJ2-7; 8 nucleotides line up with TRBD1. The germline V gene encodes CDR1 ENHRY and CDR2 SYGVKD. The CDR3 loop spans 14 amino acids. The ends lost 6 bases at V and 0 bases at J; junction bases unmatched: 4. As DNA, the CDR3 is TGTGCCATCAGGCGACAGGGGACCTCCTACGAGCAGTACTTC. It encodes CAIRRQGTSYEQYF.

The chain has TRBV13 and TRBJ2-4; tentative D call: TRBD1 (6 bases). The V gene lost 5 bases and the J gene lost 1 base, with 15 bases spanning the gap. This CDR3 comprises 16 residues. CDR1 is PRHDT and CDR2 is FYEKMQ in the germline V gene (reference sequence). As DNA, the CDR3 is TGTGCCAGCAGCGCCTCGGACAGAGGGGCCAAAAACATTCAGTACTTC. Residues: CASSASDRGAKNIQYF.

The chain joins TRBV4-1 to TRBJ2-7; tentatively, D is TRBD2 (7 bases). The CDR3 is made up of 17 amino acids. Germline loops: CDR1 MGHRA, CDR2 YSYEKL. V was pared by 1 base and J by 1 base, with 17 bases between. Here the CDR3 DNA reads TGCGCCAGCAGCCAAGTTTGGGGGCTAGCGGTTTCCTACGAGCAGTACTTC. Translating gives CASSQVWGLAVSYEQYF.

The gene calls are TRBV10-3 and TRBJ2-2; no reliable D call. CDR3 length equals 13 residues. Germline V gives CDR1 ENHRY, CDR2 SYGVKD. The V end lost 6 bases, the J end lost 6 bases, and 11 bases lay between the germline ends. Written as DNA, the CDR3 is TGTGCCATCAGAAACGACCAGGCCGGGGAGCTGTTTTTT. This translates into CAIRNDQAGELFF.

The chain links TRBV5-1 to TRBJ2-7; weak D call: TRBD2 (6 bases). V was trimmed by 2 bases and J by 6 bases, leaving 12 bases between them. The V gene's germline CDR1 is SGHRS and CDR2 YFSETQ. CDR3 length: 13 residues. In nucleotides, the CDR3 is TGCGCCAGCAGCTTCGAGGGAGGAGGCGAGCAGTACTTC. It translates to CASSFEGGGEQYF.

This chain joins TRBV28 and TRBJ2-7; D unresolved. Germline V CDR1 and CDR2: MDHEN, SYDVKM. The V and J ends lost 3 bases and 4 bases respectively, with 4 bases between them. This CDR3 is 11 amino acids long. The CDR3 region is CASSLKYEQYF. The CDR3 region has the DNA TGTGCCAGCAGTTTGAAATACGAGCAGTACTTC.

This clone occurred once. The chain employs TRBV7-9 and TRBJ2-5; the D gene is possibly TRBD2 (5 bases). CDR1 is SEHNR, CDR2 FQNEAQ, per germline (reference sequence). Trimming removed 2 bases at V and 3 bases at J, with 13 bases between. This CDR3 region has 15 residues. The CDR3 DNA sequence: TGTGCCAGCAGCTTAAGCGAGGGCCCGGAAGAGACCCAGTACTTC. Amino acids: CASSLSEGPEETQYF.

The rearrangement uses TRBV7-2 and TRBJ2-7; possible D gene TRBD1, 6 bases. V lost 7 bases to trimming and J lost 1 base, with 14 bases between them. Germline V gives CDR1 SGHTA, CDR2 FQGNSA. The CDR3 covers 14 residues. Written as DNA, the CDR3 is TGTGCCAGCACCAACAACAGGGCGTCCTACGAGCAGTACTTC. Translating it yields CASTNNRASYEQYF.

The V call is TRBV15, the J call TRBJ2-5, with TRBD1 matching 7 bases. Germline lookup yields CDR1 LNHNV and CDR2 YYDKDF (reference sequence). The CDR3 spans 16 residues. Trimming took 3 bases from V and 5 from J; bases not matched to a gene: 12. The CDR3 region has the DNA TGTGCCACCAGCAGGAGGTCTCCGGAGACAGGGGAGACCCAGTACTTC. Translating it yields CATSRRSPETGETQYF.

This rearrangement joins TRBV10-3 to TRBJ2-7, with D perhaps being TRBD1 or TRBD2 (5 bases each). Trimming stripped 3 bases from V and 0 bases from J, with 12 bases between. Per germline, CDR1 ENHRY and CDR2 SYGVKD. The CDR3 extends over 15 amino acids. The CDR3 DNA reads TGTGCCATCAGTGAATTGGCAGGGAGCTCCTACGAGCAGTACTTC. Its protein is CAISELAGSSYEQYF.

This chain links TRBV12-5 with TRBJ2-3, with D possibly being TRBD2 (6 bases). V lost 6 bases, J lost 1 base, and 11 bases lay in between. This CDR3 has 14 amino acids. Germline lookup yields CDR1 LGHNT and CDR2 FRNRAP. CDR3 amino acids: CASGPGLGTDTQYF. As DNA, the CDR3 is TGTGCTAGTGGACCGGGACTCGGCACAGATACGCAGTATTTT.

The chain recombines TRBV5-1 with TRBJ2-7; 9 bases agree with TRBD1. V lost 1 base, J lost 6 bases, and 8 bases stayed unmatched. CDR1 and CDR2 from the germline V gene are SGHRS and YFSETQ. The CDR3 is made up of 15 amino acids. This chain's CDR3 is CASSLMTGGGGEQYF. Written as DNA, the CDR3 is TGCGCCAGCAGCTTGATGACAGGGGGAGGAGGCGAGCAGTACTTC.

J is TRBJ2-5 and V is TRBV6-1, with D perhaps given as TRBD1 or TRBD2 (5 bases each). Near its end, the DNA agrees better with TRBJ2-7, so the J call may be wrong. The CDR3 consists of 15 residues. The germline V gene encodes CDR1 MNHNS and CDR2 SASEGT. Here the CDR3 reads CASSPDPGPFSEQYF. The CDR3 nucleotides read TGTGCCAGCAGTCCAGACCCGGGACCCTTTTCCGAGCAGTACTTC.

This clone was found a few times. The J gene is TRBJ2-7, the V gene TRBV27; TRBD2 matches 9 bases. The V gene end was trimmed by 3 bases and the J gene end by 0 bases; junction bases not matched to a gene: 3. The germline V gene has CDR1 MNHEY and CDR2 SMNVEV (reference sequence). This CDR3 contains 15 residues. This CDR3 is CASSFRAGGSYEQYF. The CDR3 DNA reads as TGTGCCAGCAGTTTCCGAGCGGGAGGCTCCTACGAGCAGTACTTC.

The chain uses TRBV5-1 and TRBJ2-5, with D tentatively TRBD2 (5 bases). V lost 4 bases and J lost 7, with 17 bases in between. The CDR3 has 14 amino acids. Looked up from germline, CDR1 is SGHRS and CDR2 is YFSETQ. The CDR3 DNA sequence: TGCGCCAGCAGCGCATCGGACCCCCGGGGGACCCAGTACTTC. Its translation is CASSASDPRGTQYF.

This sequence joins TRBV5-4 and TRBJ2-7; the D is unclear. V lost 1 base, J lost 2 bases, and 10 bases lay in between. This CDR3 is built from 14 residues. Germline CDR1 SGHNT, CDR2 YYREEE (reference sequence). CDR3 sequence reads: CASSLSPGPYEQYF. CDR3 sequence (DNA): TGTGCCAGCAGCTTGTCTCCGGGTCCCTACGAGCAGTACTTC.

This chain links TRBV30 with TRBJ2-7, with D possibly being TRBD2 (6 bases). V dropped 0 bases and J dropped 3 bases, with 21 bases sitting between them. CDR1 GTSNPN and CDR2 SVGIG come from the germline V gene (reference sequence). There are 17 residues in the CDR3. The CDR3 DNA is TGTGCCTGGAGTGTTGGAGGGAGTGGACGGGGTGGCTACGAGCAGTACTTC. This sequence encodes CAWSVGGSGRGGYEQYF.

This chain connects TRBV5-4 to TRBJ2-1; D is perhaps TRBD1 or TRBD2 (5 bases each). Germline V gene sequence: CDR1 SGHNT, CDR2 YYREEE (reference sequence). V lost 4 bases and J 0 bases, leaving 14 bases between the germline ends. The CDR3 runs to 16 residues. The CDR3 region is CASSGGPVSSYNEQFF. CDR3 bases: TGTGCCAGCAGCGGGGGACCGGTTAGCTCCTACAATGAGCAGTTCTTC.

This chain connects TRBV10-3 to TRBJ1-1; 10 nucleotides match TRBD1. Trimming removed 8 bases from V and 1 base from J; junction bases left unmatched: 10. The CDR3 contains 16 residues. Per the germline V gene, CDR1 is ENHRY and CDR2 is SYGVKD. As DNA, the CDR3 is TGTGCCATCGGCTCCGGGACAGGGGCTTCGAACACTGAAGCTTTCTTT. It encodes CAIGSGTGASNTEAFF.

The J gene is TRBJ2-5, the V gene TRBV10-2, with 8 bases matching TRBD2. This CDR3 comprises 14 residues. Germline V gene data show CDR1 as WSHSY and CDR2 as SAAADI. Trimming cost V 2 bases and J 3 bases; bases outside gene matches: 2. This CDR3 reads CASSEQRGKETQYF. The CDR3 DNA is TGCGCCAGCAGTGAGCAGCGGGGGAAAGAGACCCAGTACTTC.

The chain employs TRBV28 and TRBJ2-1; possible D gene TRBD2, 6 bases. The CDR3 length is 16 residues. In germline, CDR1 is MDHEN, CDR2 SYDVKM. Trimming shortened V by 5 bases and J by 1 base, and 15 bases separated the two germline ends. The CDR3 loop is CASSNLGGDSYNEQFF. The DNA of the CDR3 is TGTGCCAGCAGTAACCTAGGAGGGGATTCCTACAATGAGCAGTTCTTC.

The chain links TRBV5-1 to TRBJ1-3, with no clear D. Trimming pared 0 bases from V and 1 base from J, leaving 8 bases between. The germline gives CDR1 SGHRS, CDR2 YFSETQ. The CDR3 runs 15 residues. CDR3 nucleotides: TGCGCCAGCAGCTTGGTACCGGGGTCTGGAAACACCATATATTTT. It codes for CASSLVPGSGNTIYF.

The chain couples TRBV10-3 to TRBJ2-7, with 10 bases fitting TRBD1. From germline, CDR1 is ENHRY and CDR2 SYGVKD. This CDR3 contains 17 residues. The V gene end was trimmed by 5 bases and the J gene end by 2 bases; junction bases not matched to a gene: 12. The CDR3 nucleotides are TGTGCCATCAGTCTTAGTCTCCGGGACAGGGGACCCTACGAGCAGTACTTC. Its protein product is CAISLSLRDRGPYEQYF.